This is a list of T cell receptor beta chains from one sample in a study of post-analysis software for immune sequencing data. TCRdb reprocessed the PCR reads via MiXCR and lists one record per CDR3 protein. The repertoire has about 380,000 distinct CDR3 sequences, approximately 33% of them found once; the top ten carry roughly an eighth. Sequenced material: blood. The receptor source for this set is a girl aged 10-17 years with multiple sclerosis. The CDR3 runs from the conserved cysteine through the conserved F or W. Each record gives: D gene, V gene, CDR3 protein. D genes are given only for firm matches.

D gene: .; V gene: TRBV9; CDR3 protein: CASSPQGGSYNEHFF
D gene: .; V gene: TRBV12-3/TRBV12-4; CDR3 protein: CASSGGLFTDTQYF
D gene: .; V gene: TRBV7-2; CDR3 protein: CASSSRQPYGYTF
D gene: TRBD2; V gene: TRBV3-1; CDR3 protein: CASSPGLDEQYF
D gene: TRBD2; V gene: TRBV10-3; CDR3 protein: CAISEELAGGLGTGELFF
D gene: .; V gene: TRBV10-3; CDR3 protein: CAISENPGNTEAFF
D gene: .; V gene: TRBV29-1; CDR3 protein: CSVELGEEAKNIQYF
D gene: .; V gene: TRBV9; CDR3 protein: CASSVVGGGKETQYF
D gene: .; V gene: TRBV6-6; CDR3 protein: CASSYGQQANEKLFF
D gene: .; V gene: TRBV9; CDR3 protein: CASSVAPVSGGYTF
D gene: TRBD1; V gene: TRBV7-9; CDR3 protein: CASSSIPGQGATDTQYF
D gene: .; V gene: TRBV6-1; CDR3 protein: CASAPEGTETDTQYF
D gene: .; V gene: TRBV6-2/TRBV6-3; CDR3 protein: CASSPNHKIEQYF
D gene: .; V gene: TRBV12-3/TRBV12-4; CDR3 protein: CASRPGHRGLLAGSLSYNEQFF
D gene: TRBD1; V gene: TRBV7-8; CDR3 protein: CASSRGLGMNTEAFF
D gene: .; V gene: TRBV18; CDR3 protein: CASSPGISYEQYF
D gene: .; V gene: TRBV5-1; CDR3 protein: CASSLGTAGRTEAFF
D gene: TRBD2; V gene: TRBV6-5; CDR3 protein: CASSRLAGGNNEQFF
D gene: .; V gene: TRBV25-1; CDR3 protein: CASSEGRSGYTF